A selection of T cell receptor beta chains follows, all from one sample in a study of cytomegalovirus exposure and HLA in healthy donors. The repertoire was sequenced with immunoSEQ multiplex PCR; TCRdb's copy has only in-frame clones and lacks some. The sample includes 60,000 to 95,000 clones, around four fifths of them seen just once. The sequenced sample consisted of PBMCs. The receptors derive from a woman between 40 and 55 years old in good health and CMV-seropositive. CDR3s include the opening cysteine and the closing phenylalanine or tryptophan. The D gene is left open where the match is weak. Size tells how often a clone was seen (once, few, many) or the class of an expanded clone, and some rows leave it out.

>TRBJ2-7|-|TRBV20-1|-
CSARFSWEQYF
TGCAGTGCTAGATTTAGCTGGGAGCAGTACTTC
>TRBJ2-4|-|TRBV6-7|-
CAGYWGRAKNIQYF
TGTGCCGGCTATTGGGGGCGAGCCAAAAACATTCAGTACTTC
>TRBJ1-2|-|TRBV6-5|TRBD1
CASSTGTGVYGYTF
TGTGCCAGCAGCACCGGGACAGGGGTCTATGGCTACACCTTC
>TRBJ1-1|-|TRBV6-6|TRBD1
CAKTTGQLNTEAFF
TGTGCCAAAACAACGGGACAGCTGAACACTGAAGCTTTCTTT
>TRBJ2-7|-|TRBV4-3|TRBD2
CASSPRTSGAYEQYF
TGCGCCAGCAGCCCGAGGACTAGCGGGGCATACGAGCAGTACTTC
>TRBJ2-7|-|TRBV6-5|-
CASSRDNSYEQYF
TGTGCCAGCAGTCGGGACAACTCCTACGAGCAGTACTTC
>TRBJ1-2|-|TRBV14|TRBD1
CASSPTGMSRYTF
TGTGCCAGCAGCCCGACAGGGATGAGTCGCTACACCTTC
>TRBJ2-7|once|TRBV6-5|TRBD1
CASSRTGGSYEQYF
TGTGCCAGCAGCCGGACAGGGGGTTCCTACGAGCAGTACTTC
>TRBJ2-5|-|TRBV5-1|TRBD2
CASSSDGGGQETQYF
TGCGCCAGCAGCTCGGACGGCGGGGGCCAAGAGACCCAGTACTTC
>TRBJ2-7|-|TRBV5-1|TRBD1
CASSPQTGGREEQYF
TGCGCCAGCAGCCCACAGACAGGGGGAAGAGAGGAGCAGTACTTC
>TRBJ2-7|few|TRBV28|-
CASSLPEGTYEQYF
TGTGCCAGCAGTTTACCCGAGGGAACCTACGAGCAGTACTTC
>TRBJ2-5|-|TRBV7-2|-
CASSGRGETQYF
TGTGCCAGCAGCGGGCGAGGGGAGACCCAGTACTTC
>TRBJ1-5|few|TRBV7-9|TRBD1
CASSSGQNNQPQHF
TGTGCCAGCAGCTCGGGACAGAATAATCAGCCCCAGCATTTT
>TRBJ2-7|once|TRBV7-9|TRBD2
CASSLGTSGGNEQYF
TGTGCCAGCAGCTTGGGGACTAGCGGGGGGAACGAGCAGTACTTC
>TRBJ1-2|few|TRBV19|TRBD1
CASSTGALYGYTF
TGTGCCAGTTCGACAGGGGCCCTCTATGGCTACACCTTC
>TRBJ2-3|-|TRBV5-4|TRBD1
CASSLERGPTDTQYF
TGTGCCAGCAGCTTGGAGAGGGGGCCCACAGATACGCAGTATTTT
>TRBJ2-1|-|TRBV4-1|TRBD2
CASSQPVTSDNEQFF
TGCGCCAGCAGCCAACCGGTGACTAGCGACAATGAGCAGTTCTTC
>TRBJ2-5|-|TRBV30|-
CAWGGAQETQYF
TGTGCCTGGGGGGGGGCACAAGAGACCCAGTACTTC
>TRBJ1-5|-|TRBV6-1|TRBD1
CASSESRGGPSAQHF
TGTGCCAGTAGTGAAAGTAGAGGGGGCCCCTCGGCCCAGCATTTT
>TRBJ1-2|few|TRBV9|TRBD1
CASSPRTGDLTF
TGTGCCAGCAGCCCGCGGACAGGGGACCTAACCTTC
>TRBJ1-2|-|TRBV7-9|TRBD1
CASSPFRGPDYGYTF
TGTGCCAGCAGCCCCTTCAGGGGGCCGGACTATGGCTACACCTTC
>TRBJ1-2|-|TRBV7-2|TRBD1
CASSSTRTGGYGYTF
TGTGCCAGCAGCTCTACCCGGACAGGGGGCTATGGCTACACCTTC
>TRBJ2-3|-|TRBV15|-
CATSRDVGQTTDTQYF
TGTGCCACCAGCAGAGATGTGGGACAAACCACAGATACGCAGTATTTT
>TRBJ2-3|-|TRBV6-4|TRBD2
CASSENSGGHTDTQYF
TGTGCCAGCAGTGAAAATAGCGGGGGGCATACAGATACGCAGTATTTT
>TRBJ2-3|-|TRBV7-3|-
CASSLRSSATDTQYF
TGTGCCAGCAGCTTGAGGAGTTCAGCGACAGATACGCAGTATTTT
>TRBJ2-7|-|TRBV6-5|TRBD1
CASSSSGQGHYEQYF
TGTGCCAGCAGTTCCTCGGGACAGGGCCACTACGAGCAGTACTTC
>TRBJ2-1|-|TRBV7-6|TRBD2
CASSLDGLAGENNEQFF
TGTGCCAGCAGCTTAGATGGGCTTGCGGGGGAGAACAATGAGCAGTTCTTC
>TRBJ1-5|once|TRBV28|-
CASSFRLGPQHF
TGTGCCAGCAGTTTTCGACTTGGGCCCCAGCATTTT
>TRBJ2-3|few|TRBV9|TRBD1
CASSATTGYTDTQYF
TGTGCCAGCAGCGCGACGACAGGGTACACAGATACGCAGTATTTT
>TRBJ2-5|-|TRBV7-7|-
CASSSLQGETQYF
TGTGCCAGCAGCTCACTCCAGGGGGAGACCCAGTACTTC
>TRBJ2-7|-|TRBV28|-
CATSPPGVSEQYF
TGTGCCACCTCGCCGCCCGGAGTGAGCGAGCAGTACTTC
>TRBJ1-5|few|TRBV7-2|-
CASSFGGASNQPQHF
TGTGCCAGCAGCTTTGGGGGGGCAAGCAATCAGCCCCAGCATTTT
>TRBJ1-5|-|TRBV7-9|-
CSSSLERSRGHQPQHF
TGTTCCAGCAGCTTAGAGCGGAGCAGGGGCCATCAGCCCCAGCATTTT
>TRBJ1-3|-|TRBV28|TRBD1
CASRLVGGQGYF
TGTGCCAGCAGACTGGTTGGAGGACAGGGATATTTT
>TRBJ1-1|-|TRBV9|TRBD1
CASSTRTGGNTEAFF
TGTGCCAGCAGCACCAGGACAGGGGGGAACACTGAAGCTTTCTTT
>TRBJ2-1|-|TRBV18|TRBD1
CASSTGTANEQFF
TGTGCCAGCTCAACCGGGACAGCAAATGAGCAGTTCTTC
>TRBJ2-7|-|TRBV29-1|TRBD2
CSVEPAGRPYEQYF
TGCAGCGTTGAACCAGCGGGGCGCCCCTACGAGCAGTACTTC
>TRBJ2-5|-|TRBV6-5|TRBD2
CASSYSTSGVPETQYF
TGTGCCAGCAGTTACTCAACTAGCGGTGTCCCCGAGACCCAGTACTTC
>TRBJ2-7|-|TRBV6-1|-
CASSEGSSSYEQYF
TGTGCCAGCAGTGAAGGATCCAGCTCCTACGAGCAGTACTTC
>TRBJ1-1|-|TRBV2|TRBD1
CASSESRDSPNTEAFF
TGTGCCAGCAGTGAATCAAGGGACAGTCCGAACACTGAAGCTTTCTTT
>TRBJ1-2|-|TRBV10-2|TRBD1
CASSAAGGNYGYTF
TGCGCCAGCAGTGCGGCAGGGGGCAACTATGGCTACACCTTC
>TRBJ2-3|-|TRBV27|TRBD2
CASSRSGGAMDTQYF
TGTGCCAGCAGTCGTAGCGGGGGAGCCATGGATACGCAGTATTTT
>TRBJ2-7|-|TRBV5-1|TRBD1
CASSPTGGSYEQYF
TGCGCCAGCAGCCCGACAGGGGGCTCCTACGAGCAGTACTTC
>TRBJ1-2|-|TRBV28|-
CASSLVANGYTF
TGTGCCAGCAGTTTGGTAGCGAATGGCTACACCTTC
>TRBJ2-7|-|TRBV25-1|-
CASSPLETGYEQYF
TGTGCCAGCAGCCCCCTCGAGACAGGCTACGAGCAGTACTTC